Presented here are 2 T cell receptor beta chains from one specimen sequenced in a study of cytomegalovirus exposure and HLA in healthy donors. 60 Vbeta and 13 Jbeta primers were used in PCR. Sequenced by immunoSEQ multiplex PCR; TCRdb stores in-frame clones only, minus some. The table has about 140,000 clones, 78% seen once. The sequenced sample was PBMCs. All receptors come from a female donor in good health and CMV-seronegative.

The rearrangement uses TRBV5-4 and TRBJ2-5, with 14 bases that match TRBD2. This CDR3 spans 18 amino acids. V gave up 2 bases and J gave up 1 base; unmatched junction bases: 7. Germline V gene data show CDR1 as SGHNT and CDR2 as YYREEE (reference sequence). CDR3 amino acids: CASSFGLAGGRAQETQYF. As DNA, the CDR3 is TGTGCCAGCAGCTTCGGACTAGCGGGAGGCAGGGCCCAAGAGACCCAGTACTTC.

The CDR3 sequence: CASRPGQGYEQFF. As DNA, the CDR3 is TGCGCCAGCAGGCCGGGACAGGGCTATGAGCAGTTCTTC. V and J are TRBV5-1 and TRBJ2-1; 9 bases are a match to TRBD1. This CDR3 has 13 amino acids. CDR1 and CDR2 from the germline V gene are SGHRS and YFSETQ. J lost 8 bases, V lost 5 bases, and 5 bases had no gene match.